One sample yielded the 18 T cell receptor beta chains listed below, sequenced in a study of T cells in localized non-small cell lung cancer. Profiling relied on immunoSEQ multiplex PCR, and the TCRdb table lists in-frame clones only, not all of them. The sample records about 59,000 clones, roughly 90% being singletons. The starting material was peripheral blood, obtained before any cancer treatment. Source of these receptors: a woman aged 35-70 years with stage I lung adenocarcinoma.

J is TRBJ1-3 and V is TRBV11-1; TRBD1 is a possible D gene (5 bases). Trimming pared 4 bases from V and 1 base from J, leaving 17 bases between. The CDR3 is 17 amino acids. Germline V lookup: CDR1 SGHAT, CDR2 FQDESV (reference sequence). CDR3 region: CASSSSRWRGSGNTIYF. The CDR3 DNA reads TGTGCCAGCAGCTCATCCAGGTGGAGGGGATCTGGAAACACCATATATTTT.

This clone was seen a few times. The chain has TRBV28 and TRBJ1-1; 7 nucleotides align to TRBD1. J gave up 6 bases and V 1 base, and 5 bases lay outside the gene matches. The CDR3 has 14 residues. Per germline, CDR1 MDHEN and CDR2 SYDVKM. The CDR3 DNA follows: TGTGCCAGCAGTTTATACAGGGGTTGGGCTGAAGCTTTCTTT. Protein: CASSLYRGWAEAFF.

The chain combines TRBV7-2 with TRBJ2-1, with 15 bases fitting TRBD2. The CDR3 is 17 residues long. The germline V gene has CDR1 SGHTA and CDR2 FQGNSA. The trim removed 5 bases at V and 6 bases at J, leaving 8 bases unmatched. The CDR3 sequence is CASSGRTSGRGSNEQFF. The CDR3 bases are TGTGCCAGCAGCGGAAGGACTAGCGGGAGGGGGTCCAATGAGCAGTTCTTC.

The CDR3 region is CASSDRFYGYTF. CDR3 nucleotides: TGTGCCAGCAGTGACAGGTTCTATGGCTACACCTTC. The V and J genes are TRBV6-1 and TRBJ1-2; D gene ambiguous. This CDR3 region has 12 residues. V was cut by 3 bases and J by 4 bases, with 6 bases left in between. Germline loops: CDR1 MNHNS, CDR2 SASEGT.

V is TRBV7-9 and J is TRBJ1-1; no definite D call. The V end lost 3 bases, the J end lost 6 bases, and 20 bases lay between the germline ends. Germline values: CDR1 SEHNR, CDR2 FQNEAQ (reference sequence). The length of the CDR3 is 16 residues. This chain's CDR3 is CASSFGIGRRTPEAFF. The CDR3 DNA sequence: TGTGCCAGCAGCTTTGGGATCGGACGGCGTACCCCTGAAGCTTTCTTT.

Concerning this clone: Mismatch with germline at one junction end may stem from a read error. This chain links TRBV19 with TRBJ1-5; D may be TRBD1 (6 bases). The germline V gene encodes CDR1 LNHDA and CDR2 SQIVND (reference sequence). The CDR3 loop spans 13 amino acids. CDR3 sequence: CASSSDSSQPQHF. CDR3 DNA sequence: TGTGCCAGTAGTTCGGACAGCAGTCAGCCCCAGCATTTT.

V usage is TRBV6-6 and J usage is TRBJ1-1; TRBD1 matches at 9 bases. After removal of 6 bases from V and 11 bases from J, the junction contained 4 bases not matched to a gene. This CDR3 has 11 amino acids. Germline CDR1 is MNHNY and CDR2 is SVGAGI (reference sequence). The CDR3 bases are TGTGCCAGCAGGGGGGACAGGGAGGCTTTCTTT. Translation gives CASRGDREAFF.

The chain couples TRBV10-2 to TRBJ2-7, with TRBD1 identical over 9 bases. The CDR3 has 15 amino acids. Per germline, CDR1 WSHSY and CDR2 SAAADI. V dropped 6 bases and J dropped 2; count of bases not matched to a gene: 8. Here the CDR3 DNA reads TGCGCCAGCAGCAAGAGGACAGGGGAGGCCTACGAGCAGTACTTC. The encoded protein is CASSKRTGEAYEQYF.

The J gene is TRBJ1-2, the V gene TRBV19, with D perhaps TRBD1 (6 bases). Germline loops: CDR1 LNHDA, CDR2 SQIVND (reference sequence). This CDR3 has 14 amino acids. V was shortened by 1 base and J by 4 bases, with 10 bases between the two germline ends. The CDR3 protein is CASSIGGLGYGYTF. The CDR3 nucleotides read TGTGCCAGTAGTATAGGGGGGCTCGGCTATGGCTACACCTTC.

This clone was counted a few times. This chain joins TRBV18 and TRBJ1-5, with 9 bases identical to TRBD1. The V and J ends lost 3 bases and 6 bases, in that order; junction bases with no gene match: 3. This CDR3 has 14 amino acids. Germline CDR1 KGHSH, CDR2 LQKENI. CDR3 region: CASSPGTGIQPQHF. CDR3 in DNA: TGTGCCAGCTCACCCGGGACAGGGATTCAGCCCCAGCATTTT. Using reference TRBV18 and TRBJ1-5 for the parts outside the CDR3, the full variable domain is NAGVMQNPRHLVRRRGQEARLRCSPMKGHSHVYWYRQLPEEGLKFMVYLQKENIIDESGMPKERFSAEFPKEGPSILRIQQVVRGDSAAYFCASSPGTGIQPQHFGDGTRLSIL.

The CDR3 DNA sequence: TGTGCCAGCAGCGTCCGGGACGCGACTGAAGCTTTCTTT. Its translation is CASSVRDATEAFF. The V call is TRBV7-3, the J call TRBJ1-1; tentatively, D is TRBD1 (5 bases). This CDR3 comprises 13 residues. V was pared by 5 bases and J by 5 bases, with 12 bases between. CDR1 is SGHTA, CDR2 FQGTGA, per germline.

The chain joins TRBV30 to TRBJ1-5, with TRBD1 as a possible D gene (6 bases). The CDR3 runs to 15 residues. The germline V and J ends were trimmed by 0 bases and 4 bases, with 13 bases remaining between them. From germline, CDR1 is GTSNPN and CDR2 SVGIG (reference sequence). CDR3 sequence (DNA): TGTGCCTGGAGTGTACGAGACAGGCAAAATCAGCCCCAGCATTTT. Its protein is CAWSVRDRQNQPQHF.

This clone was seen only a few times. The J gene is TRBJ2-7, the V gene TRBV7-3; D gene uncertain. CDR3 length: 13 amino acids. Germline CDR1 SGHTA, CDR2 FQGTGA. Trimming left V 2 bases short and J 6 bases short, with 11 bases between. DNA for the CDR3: TGTGCCAGCAGCTTATATGGAGTCGGCGAGCAGTACTTC. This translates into CASSLYGVGEQYF.

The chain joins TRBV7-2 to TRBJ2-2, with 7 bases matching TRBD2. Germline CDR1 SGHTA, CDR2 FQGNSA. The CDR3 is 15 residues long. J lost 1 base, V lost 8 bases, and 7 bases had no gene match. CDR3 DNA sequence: TGTGCCAGCTCTACCGGGAGGTGGAACACCGGGGAGCTGTTTTTT. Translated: CASSTGRWNTGELFF.

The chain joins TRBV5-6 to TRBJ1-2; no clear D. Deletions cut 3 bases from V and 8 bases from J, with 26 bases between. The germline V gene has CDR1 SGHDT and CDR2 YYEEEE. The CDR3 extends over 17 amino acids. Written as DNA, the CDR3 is TGTGCCAGCAGCTCCCACTCCGGGTCTGACCGGGTTAACGGCTACACCTTC. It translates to CASSSHSGSDRVNGYTF.

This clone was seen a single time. Written as DNA, the CDR3 is TGTGCCAGCAGCCCAGGGGGCTACGAGCAGTACTTC. The encoded protein is CASSPGGYEQYF. The V call is TRBV9, the J call TRBJ2-7; TRBD1 matches at 7 bases. This CDR3 is built from 12 residues. Germline V CDR1 and CDR2: SGDLS, YYNGEE. The ends lost 4 bases at V and 3 bases at J; junction bases unmatched: 1. Using reference TRBV9 and TRBJ2-7 for the parts outside the CDR3, the full variable domain is DSGVTQTPKHLITATGQRVTLRCSPRSGDLSVYWYQQSLDQGLQFLIQYYNGEERAKGNILERFSAQQFPDLHSELNLSSLELGDSALYFCASSPGGYEQYFGPGTRLTVT.

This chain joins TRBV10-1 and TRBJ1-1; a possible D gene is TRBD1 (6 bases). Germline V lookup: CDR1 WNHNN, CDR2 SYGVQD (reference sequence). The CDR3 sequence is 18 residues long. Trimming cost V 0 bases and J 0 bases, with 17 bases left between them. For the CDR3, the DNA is TGCGCCAGCAGTGAGTCCGGGGGCGACACCATCATGAACACTGAAGCTTTCTTT. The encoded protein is CASSESGGDTIMNTEAFF.

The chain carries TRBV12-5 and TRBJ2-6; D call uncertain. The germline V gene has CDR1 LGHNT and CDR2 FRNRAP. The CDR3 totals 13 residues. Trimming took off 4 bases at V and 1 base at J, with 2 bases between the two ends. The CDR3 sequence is CASGWSGANVLTF. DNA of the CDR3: TGTGCTAGTGGTTGGTCTGGGGCCAACGTCCTGACTTTC.